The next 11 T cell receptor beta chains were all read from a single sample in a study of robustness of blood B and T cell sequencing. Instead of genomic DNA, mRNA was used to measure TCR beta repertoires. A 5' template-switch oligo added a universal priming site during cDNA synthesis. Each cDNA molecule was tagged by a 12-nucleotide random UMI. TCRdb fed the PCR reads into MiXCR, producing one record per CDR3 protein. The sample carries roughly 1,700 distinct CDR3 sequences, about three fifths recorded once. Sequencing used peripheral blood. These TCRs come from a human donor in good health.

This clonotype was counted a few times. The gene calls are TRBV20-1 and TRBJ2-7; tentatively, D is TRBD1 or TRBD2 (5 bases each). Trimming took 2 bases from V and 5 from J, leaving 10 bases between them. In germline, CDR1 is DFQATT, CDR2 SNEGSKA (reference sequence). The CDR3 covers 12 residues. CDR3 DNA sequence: TGCAGTGCTAGACTGGTGGGGGACGAGCAGTACTTC. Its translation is CSARLVGDEQYF.

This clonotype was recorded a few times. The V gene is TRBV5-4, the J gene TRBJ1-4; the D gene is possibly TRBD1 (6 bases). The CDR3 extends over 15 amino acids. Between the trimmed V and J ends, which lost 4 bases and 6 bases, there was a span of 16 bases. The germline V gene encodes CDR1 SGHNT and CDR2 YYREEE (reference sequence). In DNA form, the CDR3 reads TGTGCCAGCAGCCCATCGTGGGGGCTGGATGAAAAACTGTTTTTT. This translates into CASSPSWGLDEKLFF. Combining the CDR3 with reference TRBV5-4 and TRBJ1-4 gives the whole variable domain ETGVTQSPTHLIKTRGQQVTLRCSSQSGHNTVSWYQQALGQGPQFIFQYYREEENGRGNFPPRFSGLQFPNYSSELNVNALELDDSALYLCASSPSWGLDEKLFFGSGTQLSVL.

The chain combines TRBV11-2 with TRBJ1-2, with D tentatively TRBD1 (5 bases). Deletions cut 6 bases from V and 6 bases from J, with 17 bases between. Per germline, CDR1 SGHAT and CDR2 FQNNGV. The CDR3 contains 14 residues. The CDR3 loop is CASRRDGERNGYTF. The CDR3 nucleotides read TGTGCCAGCAGAAGGGACGGGGAAAGAAATGGCTACACCTTC.

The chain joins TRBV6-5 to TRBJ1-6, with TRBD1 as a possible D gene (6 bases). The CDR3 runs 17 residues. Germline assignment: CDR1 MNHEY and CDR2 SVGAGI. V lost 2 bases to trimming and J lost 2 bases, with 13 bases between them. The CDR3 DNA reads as TGTGCCAGCAGTTACACCCCAGGGGTAGCCTATAATTCACCCCTCCACTTT. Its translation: CASSYTPGVAYNSPLHF.

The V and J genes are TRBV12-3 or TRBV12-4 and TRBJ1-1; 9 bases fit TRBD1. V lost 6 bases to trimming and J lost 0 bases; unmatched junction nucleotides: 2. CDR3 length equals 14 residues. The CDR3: CASSTGGLNTEAFF. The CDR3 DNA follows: TGTGCCAGCAGCACAGGGGGCTTGAACACTGAAGCTTTCTTT.

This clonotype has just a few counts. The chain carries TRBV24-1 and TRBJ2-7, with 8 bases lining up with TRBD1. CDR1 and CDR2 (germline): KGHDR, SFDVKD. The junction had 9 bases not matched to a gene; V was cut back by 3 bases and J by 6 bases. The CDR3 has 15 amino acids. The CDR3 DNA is TGTGCCACCAGTGATCCCAGACAGGGGACAGGCGAGCAGTACTTC. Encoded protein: CATSDPRQGTGEQYF.

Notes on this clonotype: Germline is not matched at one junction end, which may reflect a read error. CDR3 protein: CASSYSGTGSTIYF. CDR3 bases: TGTGCCAGCAGTTACTCCGGGACAGGAAGCACCATATATTTT. The chain carries TRBV6-5 and TRBJ1-3; 8 positions agree with TRBD1. Germline V gene sequence: CDR1 MNHEY, CDR2 SVGAGI. The CDR3 totals 14 residues.

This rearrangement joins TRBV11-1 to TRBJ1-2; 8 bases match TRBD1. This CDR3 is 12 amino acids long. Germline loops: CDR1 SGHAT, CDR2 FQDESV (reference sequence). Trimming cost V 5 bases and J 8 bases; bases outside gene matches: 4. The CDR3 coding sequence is TGTGCCAGCAGCCCCAGGACAGGGGGCTACACCTTC. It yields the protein CASSPRTGGYTF.

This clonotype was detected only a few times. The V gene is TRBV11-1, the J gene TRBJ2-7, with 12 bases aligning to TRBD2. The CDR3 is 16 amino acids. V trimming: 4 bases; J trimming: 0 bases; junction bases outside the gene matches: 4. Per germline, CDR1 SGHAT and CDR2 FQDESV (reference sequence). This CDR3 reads CASSYGLAGFSYEQYF. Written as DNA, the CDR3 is TGTGCCAGCAGCTACGGACTAGCGGGATTCTCCTACGAGCAGTACTTC. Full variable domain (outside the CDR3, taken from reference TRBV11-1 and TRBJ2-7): EAEVAQSPRYKITEKSQAVAFWCDPISGHATLYWYRQILGQGPELLVQFQDESVVDDSQLPKDRFSAERLKGVDSTLKIQPAELGDSAMYLCASSYGLAGFSYEQYFGPGTRLTVT.

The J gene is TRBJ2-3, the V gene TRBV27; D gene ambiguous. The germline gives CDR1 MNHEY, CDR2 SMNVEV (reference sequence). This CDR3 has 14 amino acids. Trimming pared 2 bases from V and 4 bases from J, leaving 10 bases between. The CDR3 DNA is TGTGCCAGCAGTTTAAGTGTGACGGCAGATACGCAGTATTTT. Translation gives CASSLSVTADTQYF.

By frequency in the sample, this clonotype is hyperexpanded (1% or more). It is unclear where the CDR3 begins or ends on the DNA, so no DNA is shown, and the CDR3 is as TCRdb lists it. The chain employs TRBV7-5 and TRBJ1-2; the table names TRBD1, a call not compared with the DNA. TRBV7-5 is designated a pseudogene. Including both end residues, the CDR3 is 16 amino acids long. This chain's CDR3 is CISVSEAWGRGYGYTF.